These 26 T cell receptor beta chains originate from one sample sequenced in a study of shared clonotypes between healthy human individuals. The assay was immunoSEQ multiplex PCR, and TCRdb's table has in-frame clones only and misses some. The table lists some 1.5 million clones, 98% of them singletons. The sequenced sample consisted of naive CD4+ T cells sorted from blood. This sample's subset: CD45RA+ positively selected. Source of these receptors: a man aged 30-40 years in good health.

Concerning this clone itself: The sample carries other DNA sequences with the same CDR3. V usage is TRBV5-6 and J usage is TRBJ2-7, with 7 bases aligning to TRBD2. J was trimmed by 4 bases and V by 4 bases; bases with no gene match: 8. This CDR3 has 14 amino acids. Germline V gene lookup returns CDR1 SGHDT and CDR2 YYEEEE. CDR3 loop: CASSPGLVSYEQYF. Written as DNA, the CDR3 is TGTGCCAGCAGCCCCGGACTAGTATCTTACGAGCAGTACTTC.

V gene TRBV19 combines with J gene TRBJ1-1; no firm D call. Between the trimmed V and J ends, which lost 5 bases and 6 bases, there was a span of 13 bases. The CDR3 length is 13 residues. Germline V CDR1 and CDR2: LNHDA, SQIVND (reference sequence). The CDR3 spells CASSPLGSAEAFF. The CDR3, as DNA: TGTGCCAGTAGTCCCTTAGGGAGCGCTGAAGCTTTCTTT.

The chain couples TRBV19 to TRBJ2-7; 11 bases are a match to TRBD2. The length of the CDR3 is 15 residues. V lost 5 bases and J lost 6; bases outside the gene matches: 9. Germline V gives CDR1 LNHDA, CDR2 SQIVND (reference sequence). CDR3 region: CASSLRLAGSPEQYF. For the CDR3, the DNA is TGTGCCAGTAGTCTTAGACTAGCGGGATCCCCCGAGCAGTACTTC.

The rearrangement joins TRBV25-1 to TRBJ1-1; D remains ambiguous. Germline V gives CDR1 MGHDK, CDR2 SYGVNS. The V end was cut by 10 bases, the J end by 0 bases, with 6 bases between. The CDR3 covers 11 residues. As DNA, the CDR3 is TGTGCCACAGTCATGAACACTGAAGCTTTCTTT. Amino acid sequence: CATVMNTEAFF.

V usage is TRBV7-2 and J usage is TRBJ2-7, with TRBD1 matching 9 bases. This CDR3 spans 15 amino acids. V dropped 5 bases and J dropped 4; count of bases not matched to a gene: 9. The germline V gene encodes CDR1 SGHTA and CDR2 FQGNSA. As DNA, the CDR3 is TGTGCCAGCAGCGCAACCGGGACAGGGAGATACGAGCAGTACTTC. As protein: CASSATGTGRYEQYF.

V gene TRBV30 combines with J gene TRBJ1-5; 12 bases match TRBD1. This CDR3 region has 17 residues. V lost 5 bases and J lost 1; bases outside the gene matches: 9. Germline lookup yields CDR1 GTSNPN and CDR2 SVGIG (reference sequence). The CDR3 loop reads CAWGTGGSILSNQPQHF. CDR3 DNA: TGTGCCTGGGGGACAGGGGGCTCCATTTTAAGCAATCAGCCCCAGCATTTT.

CDR3 residues: CASSLRTENIQYF. The CDR3 DNA reads TGCGCCAGCAGCTTGCGGACAGAAAACATTCAGTACTTC. The chain is built from TRBV5-1 and TRBJ2-4; D is perhaps TRBD1 (6 bases). CDR1 SGHRS and CDR2 YFSETQ come from the germline V gene. This CDR3 comprises 13 residues. Trimming took 1 base from V and 5 from J, leaving 7 bases between them.

The chain employs TRBV7-2 and TRBJ2-1; 10 bases align to TRBD2. With 3 bases clipped from V and 8 bases from J, the junction kept 13 bases outside the gene matches. The length of the CDR3 is 17 residues. The germline CDR1 and CDR2 sequences are SGHTA and FQGNSA. Here the CDR3 reads CASSFGSSGRVRDEQFF. The CDR3 nucleotides are TGTGCCAGCAGCTTCGGGTCTAGCGGGAGAGTAAGGGATGAGCAGTTCTTC.

The table lists this clone with a count of one. In DNA form, the CDR3 reads TGTGCCAGCTCACCTTCGTCGGGGGAATACAATGAGCAGTTCTTC. As protein: CASSPSSGEYNEQFF. The genes are TRBV18 and TRBJ2-1, with D possibly TRBD2 on 6 matching bases. V lost 3 bases and J 4 bases, leaving 13 bases between the germline ends. The CDR3 contains 15 residues. Germline values: CDR1 KGHSH, CDR2 LQKENI. Full variable domain (remainder filled in from reference TRBV18 and TRBJ2-1): NAGVMQNPRHLVRRRGQEARLRCSPMKGHSHVYWYRQLPEEGLKFMVYLQKENIIDESGMPKERFSAEFPKEGPSILRIQQVVRGDSAAYFCASSPSSGEYNEQFFGPGTRLTVL.

The chain uses TRBV5-1 and TRBJ2-7; D gene ambiguous. This CDR3 region has 13 residues. Per the germline V gene, CDR1 is SGHRS and CDR2 is YFSETQ. V was shortened by 4 bases and J by 6 bases, with 14 bases between the two germline ends. CDR3: CASSPDHRVEQYF. The DNA for the CDR3 is TGCGCCAGCAGCCCCGACCACCGGGTCGAGCAGTACTTC.

The chain is built from TRBV21-1 and TRBJ2-6; TRBD1, the table's D call, lacks a check against the DNA. TRBV21-1 is a pseudogene. This CDR3 has 16 amino acids. The CDR3 DNA reads TGTGCCAGCAGCTCACAGGGGGCGACTGGGGCCAACGTCCTGACTTTC. Translating gives CASSSQGATGANVLTF.

The V and J genes are TRBV4-2 and TRBJ2-7, with TRBD2 matching 11 bases. V shed 0 bases, J shed 7 bases, and the junction held 5 bases outside the gene matches. This CDR3 comprises 15 residues. From germline, CDR1 is LGHNA and CDR2 YNFKEQ. DNA for the CDR3: TGTGCCAGCAGCCAAGACTCCGGGACTAGCGGAGAGCAGTACTTC. Encoded protein: CASSQDSGTSGEQYF.

The chain joins TRBV5-5 to TRBJ1-2; 8 bases map to TRBD1. This CDR3 region has 15 residues. Trimming cost V 0 bases and J 3 bases; bases outside gene matches: 4. CDR1 is SGHKS, CDR2 YYEKEE, per germline (reference sequence). CDR3 in amino acids: CASSLETGEDYGYTF. The CDR3 nucleotides are TGTGCCAGCAGCTTGGAGACAGGGGAGGACTATGGCTACACCTTC. The full variable domain, its missing parts supplied by reference TRBV5-5 and TRBJ1-2, is DAGVTQSPTHLIKTRGQQVTLRCSPISGHKSVSWYQQVLGQGPQFIFQYYEKEERGRGNFPDRFSARQFPNYSSELNVNALLLGDSALYLCASSLETGEDYGYTFGSGTRLTVV.

This sequence joins TRBV27 and TRBJ2-7, with D perhaps TRBD1 (6 bases). CDR1 is MNHEY and CDR2 is SMNVEV in the germline V gene (reference sequence). The CDR3 is 15 residues long. V was cut by 4 bases and J by 4 bases, with 17 bases left in between. CDR3 loop: CASSSPLRGSYEQYF. For the CDR3, the DNA is TGTGCCAGCAGTTCTCCCCTAAGGGGGTCATACGAGCAGTACTTC.

The chain combines TRBV10-3 with TRBJ2-7, with 11 bases identical to TRBD1. This CDR3 contains 15 residues. In germline, CDR1 is ENHRY, CDR2 SYGVKD. With 6 bases clipped from V and 4 bases from J, the junction kept 8 bases outside the gene matches. CDR3 nucleotide sequence: TGTGCCATCAGCCGATCGGGGACAGGGGGATACGAGCAGTACTTC. Amino acid sequence: CAISRSGTGGYEQYF.

This clone was seen once. The rearrangement joins TRBV15 to TRBJ1-5; D not certain. Germline CDR1 reads LNHNV; CDR2 reads YYDKDF (reference sequence). This CDR3 region has 14 residues. Trimming took off 0 bases at V and 7 bases at J, with 10 bases between the two ends. CDR3 coding DNA: TGTGCCACCAGCAGAGATGGCGGCGTCCAGCCCCAGCATTTT. Amino acids: CATSRDGGVQPQHF.

The chain has TRBV6-1 and TRBJ2-5; possibly TRBD1 for D (5 bases). Germline assignment: CDR1 MNHNS and CDR2 SASEGT. The germline V and J ends were trimmed by 1 base and 5 bases, with 8 bases remaining between them. The CDR3 is 13 residues long. As DNA, the CDR3 is TGTGCCAGCAGTGAAGGGACATGGGAGACCCAGTACTTC. It translates to CASSEGTWETQYF.

V gene TRBV18 combines with J gene TRBJ1-1; 8 positions match TRBD1. The CDR3 runs 14 residues. The V and J ends lost 4 bases and 4 bases, in that order; junction bases with no gene match: 5. Germline V gene sequence: CDR1 KGHSH, CDR2 LQKENI. The CDR3 here is CASSHGQGFTEAFF. The CDR3 DNA reads as TGTGCCAGCTCACACGGACAGGGATTCACTGAAGCTTTCTTT. Looking up the rest from reference TRBV18 and TRBJ1-1 gives the full variable domain: NAGVMQNPRHLVRRRGQEARLRCSPMKGHSHVYWYRQLPEEGLKFMVYLQKENIIDESGMPKERFSAEFPKEGPSILRIQQVVRGDSAAYFCASSHGQGFTEAFFGQGTRLTVV.

J is TRBJ2-2 and V is TRBV9; 9 nucleotides agree with TRBD1. The CDR3 covers 14 residues. Trimming took 5 bases from V and 6 from J; bases not matched to a gene: 5. Looked up from germline, CDR1 is SGDLS and CDR2 is YYNGEE. CDR3 protein: CASRGQGLAGELFF. As DNA, the CDR3 is TGTGCCAGCAGGGGACAGGGACTTGCCGGGGAGCTGTTTTTT.

On this clone: Other nucleotide sequences in the sample specify the same CDR3. V gene TRBV2 combines with J gene TRBJ1-1, with D possibly being TRBD1 (5 bases). V dropped 8 bases and J dropped 2 bases, with 9 bases sitting between them. This CDR3 comprises 12 residues. Germline CDR1 is SNHLY and CDR2 is FYNNEI. In DNA form, the CDR3 reads TGTGCCAGCCGCCGGGACAACACTGAAGCTTTCTTT. Its translation is CASRRDNTEAFF.

V and J are TRBV14 and TRBJ2-6, with D hard to call. The CDR3 spans 15 residues. The germline CDR1 and CDR2 sequences are SGHDN and FVKESK. The V and J ends lost 1 base and 1 base respectively, with 5 bases between them. The CDR3 DNA sequence: TGTGCCAGCAGCCAAGCAGGTTCTGGGGCCAACGTCCTGACTTTC. The encoded protein is CASSQAGSGANVLTF.

This chain connects TRBV7-6 to TRBJ2-1, with a possible D match to TRBD1 (5 bases). Trimming removed 4 bases at V and 2 bases at J, with 15 bases between. Germline V gene data show CDR1 as SGHVS and CDR2 as FNYEAQ. This CDR3 has 16 amino acids. Here the CDR3 DNA reads TGTGCCAGCAGCTCCCCAGACAGTTCGACCTACAATGAGCAGTTCTTC. Its translation: CASSSPDSSTYNEQFF.

Worth noting for this clone: The same CDR3 is also encoded by other DNA sequences in this sample. The V gene is TRBV6-5, the J gene TRBJ2-7, with TRBD2 as a possible D gene (6 bases). The CDR3 is 14 residues long. With 5 bases removed from V and 2 bases from J, the gap between germline ends came to 13 bases. Per germline, CDR1 MNHEY and CDR2 SVGAGI. The chain's CDR3 is CASSRPGGAYEQYF. DNA of the CDR3: TGTGCCAGCAGTAGACCAGGCGGGGCCTACGAGCAGTACTTC.

The chain is built from TRBV7-2 and TRBJ1-1, with D hard to call. Per the germline V gene, CDR1 is SGHTA and CDR2 is FQGNSA. This CDR3 has 13 residues. V was clipped by 5 bases and J by 11 bases, with 18 bases between them. CDR3 nucleotides: TGTGCCAGCAGCCCTAGGACGGGATTGAGGGCTTTCTTT. It codes for CASSPRTGLRAFF.

V and J are TRBV5-4 and TRBJ2-1; perhaps TRBD1 as D (6 bases). The germline V gene has CDR1 SGHNT and CDR2 YYREEE (reference sequence). Between the trimmed V and J ends, which lost 6 bases and 5 bases, there was a span of 18 bases. The CDR3 runs 15 residues. The CDR3 nucleotides read TGTGCCAGCACCAGGGGAGACAGGAGTAACAATGAGCAGTTCTTC. Protein: CASTRGDRSNNEQFF.

The V gene is TRBV2, the J gene TRBJ2-3; the D is unclear. The CDR3 loop spans 14 amino acids. The V and J ends lost 7 bases and 1 base respectively, with 12 bases between them. Germline CDR1 and CDR2: SNHLY and FYNNEI. The CDR3 DNA is TGTGCCAGCAAGGAAAACGGCCGCACAGATACGCAGTATTTT. This translates into CASKENGRTDTQYF.